This TCR beta chain was found in a study of CD8+ T cells in alopecia areata. It was cDNA, reverse transcribed from extracted RNA, that served as the sequencing template. Clones were read by immunoSEQ multiplex PCR, and TCRdb kept only the in-frame ones, dropping some. The table shows approximately 91,000 clones, with about 45% occurring only once. Study outcomes and limitations: Patients showed less clear TCR sequence sharing than mice, possibly partly because of HLA diversity.

This clone was counted at least ten times. Its antigen is unknown. The source of this sequence is a human donor with alopecia areata. Sequencing was performed on CD4+ T cells sorted from blood.

Here the CDR3 reads CASTRSSYNEQFF. The CDR3 nucleotides read TGTGCCAGTACCCGGAGCTCCTACAATGAGCAGTTCTTC. The V and J genes are TRBV19 and TRBJ2-1, with D unclear. The germline gives CDR1 LNHDA, CDR2 SQIVND (reference sequence). This CDR3 has 13 residues. V lost 7 bases and J lost 0, with 7 bases in between.